This T cell receptor beta chain came from a study of T cells in Graves' hyperthyroidism and ophthalmopathy. Criteria for exclusion of patients were uncontrolled infection, other autoimmune disease, pregnancy or lactation. This clonotype has ten or more counts. TCR beta CDR3 region amplification was performed from RNA transcripts. HTBI primers were employed in a first-round RT-PCR of the TCR CDR3. TCRdb reanalysed the multiplex PCR reads using MiXCR and keeps one entry per CDR3 protein. The sample yields approximately 480,000 distinct CDR3 sequences, more than 20% seen once. This clonotype originated in a man between 18 and 35 years old with Graves' hyperthyroidism. Sequenced input: blood.

CDR3 loop: CASSPRAGSTEAFF. CDR3 in DNA: TGTGCCAGCAGCCCCCGGGCAGGGAGCACTGAAGCTTTCTTT. The chain joins TRBV7-8 to TRBJ1-1, with D possibly being TRBD1 (5 bases). This CDR3 comprises 14 residues. Germline V gene sequence: CDR1 SGHVS, CDR2 FQNEAQ. V was trimmed by 5 bases and J by 4 bases, leaving 14 bases between them.